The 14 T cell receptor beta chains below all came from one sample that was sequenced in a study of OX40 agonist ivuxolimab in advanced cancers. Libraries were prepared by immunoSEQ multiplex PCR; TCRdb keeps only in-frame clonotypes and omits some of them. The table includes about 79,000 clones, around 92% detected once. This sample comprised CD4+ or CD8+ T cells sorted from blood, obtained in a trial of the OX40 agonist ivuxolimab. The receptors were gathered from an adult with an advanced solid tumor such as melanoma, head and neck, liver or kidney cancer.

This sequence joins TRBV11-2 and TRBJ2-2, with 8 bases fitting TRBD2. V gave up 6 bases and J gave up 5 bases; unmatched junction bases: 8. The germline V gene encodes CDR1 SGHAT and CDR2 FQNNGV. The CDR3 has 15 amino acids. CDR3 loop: CASRSYRGGTGELFF. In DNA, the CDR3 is TGTGCCAGCAGATCATACCGGGGGGGTACCGGGGAGCTGTTTTTT.

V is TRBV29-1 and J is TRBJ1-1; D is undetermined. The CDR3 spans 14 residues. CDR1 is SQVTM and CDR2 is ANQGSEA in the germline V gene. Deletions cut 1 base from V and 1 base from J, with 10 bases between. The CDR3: CSVEGVRANTEAFF. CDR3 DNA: TGCAGCGTTGAAGGAGTTCGGGCGAACACTGAAGCTTTCTTT.

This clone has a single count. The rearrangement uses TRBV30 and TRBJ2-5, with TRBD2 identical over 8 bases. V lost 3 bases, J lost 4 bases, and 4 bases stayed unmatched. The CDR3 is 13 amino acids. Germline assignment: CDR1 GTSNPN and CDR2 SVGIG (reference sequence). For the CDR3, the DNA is TGTGCCTGGAGGCCAGCGGGAGTAGAGACCCAGTACTTC. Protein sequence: CAWRPAGVETQYF.

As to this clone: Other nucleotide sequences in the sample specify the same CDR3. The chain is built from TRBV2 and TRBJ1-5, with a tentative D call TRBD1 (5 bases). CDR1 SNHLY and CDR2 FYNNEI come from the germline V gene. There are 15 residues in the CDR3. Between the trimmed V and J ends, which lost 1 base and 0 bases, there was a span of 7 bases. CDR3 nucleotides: TGTGCCAGCAGTGAAGAGGGACTTAGCAATCAGCCCCAGCATTTT. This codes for CASSEEGLSNQPQHF.

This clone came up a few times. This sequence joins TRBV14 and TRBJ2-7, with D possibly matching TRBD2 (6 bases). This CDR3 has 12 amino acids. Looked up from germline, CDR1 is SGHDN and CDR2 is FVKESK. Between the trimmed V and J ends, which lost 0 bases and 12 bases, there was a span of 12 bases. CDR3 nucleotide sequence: TGTGCCAGCAGCCAAGAGGTCGGGAGTGTGTACTTC. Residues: CASSQEVGSVYF.

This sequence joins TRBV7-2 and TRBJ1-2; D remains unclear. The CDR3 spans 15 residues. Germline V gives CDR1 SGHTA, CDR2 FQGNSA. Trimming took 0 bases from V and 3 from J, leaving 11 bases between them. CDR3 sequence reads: CASSLAAGEDYGYTF. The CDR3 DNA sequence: TGTGCCAGCAGCTTAGCGGCTGGGGAGGACTATGGCTACACCTTC.

CDR3: CASSLADNYEQYF. The CDR3, as DNA: TGTGCCAGCAGCTTAGCTGACAACTACGAGCAGTACTTC. The chain combines TRBV11-3 with TRBJ2-7; the D is unclear. Germline CDR1 SGHNT, CDR2 YENEEA. CDR3 length: 13 residues. V lost 1 base, J lost 3 bases, and 7 bases lay in between.

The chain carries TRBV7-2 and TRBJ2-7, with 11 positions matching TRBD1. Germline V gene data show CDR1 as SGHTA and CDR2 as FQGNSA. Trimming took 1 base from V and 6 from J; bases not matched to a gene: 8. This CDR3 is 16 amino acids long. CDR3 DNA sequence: TGTGCCAGCAGCTTAGTAGGCGGGACAGGGGGGTCCGAGCAGTACTTC. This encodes CASSLVGGTGGSEQYF. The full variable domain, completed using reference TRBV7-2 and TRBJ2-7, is GAGVSQSPSNKVTEKGKDVELRCDPISGHTALYWYRQSLGQGLEFLIYFQGNSAPDKSGLPSDRFSAERTGGSVSTLTIQRTQQEDSAVYLCASSLVGGTGGSEQYFGPGTRLTVT.

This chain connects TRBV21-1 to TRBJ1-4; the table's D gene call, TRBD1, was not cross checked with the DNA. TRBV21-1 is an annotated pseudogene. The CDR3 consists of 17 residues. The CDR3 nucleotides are TGTGCCAGCAGCAAAGCGCTTTATGGGACAGGGTTTGAAAAACTGTTTTTT. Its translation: CASSKALYGTGFEKLFF.

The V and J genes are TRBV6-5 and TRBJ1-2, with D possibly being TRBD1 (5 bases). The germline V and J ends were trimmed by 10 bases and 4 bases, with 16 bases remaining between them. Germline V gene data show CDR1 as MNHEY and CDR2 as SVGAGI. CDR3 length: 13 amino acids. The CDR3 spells CATKKPGGYGYTF. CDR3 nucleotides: TGTGCCACCAAAAAACCGGGGGGCTATGGCTACACCTTC.

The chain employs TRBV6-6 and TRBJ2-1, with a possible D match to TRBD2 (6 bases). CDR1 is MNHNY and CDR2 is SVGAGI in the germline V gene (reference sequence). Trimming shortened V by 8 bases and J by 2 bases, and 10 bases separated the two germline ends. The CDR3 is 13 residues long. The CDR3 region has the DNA TGTGCCAGCGGGGGGAAGGCCTACAATGAGCAGTTCTTC. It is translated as CASGGKAYNEQFF.

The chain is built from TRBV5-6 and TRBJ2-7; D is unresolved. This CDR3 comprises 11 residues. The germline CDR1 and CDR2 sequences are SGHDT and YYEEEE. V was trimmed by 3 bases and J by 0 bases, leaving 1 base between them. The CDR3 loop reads CASSSSYEQYF. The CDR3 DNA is TGTGCCAGCAGCTCCTCCTACGAGCAGTACTTC. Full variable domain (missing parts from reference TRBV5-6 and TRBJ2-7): DAGVTQSPTHLIKTRGQQVTLRCSPKSGHDTVSWYQQALGQGPQFIFQYYEEEERQRGNFPDRFSGHQFPNYSSELNVNALLLGDSALYLCASSSSYEQYFGPGTRLTVT.

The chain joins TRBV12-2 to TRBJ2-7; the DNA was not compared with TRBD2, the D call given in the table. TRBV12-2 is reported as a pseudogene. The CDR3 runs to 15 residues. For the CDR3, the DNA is TGTGCAAGTCGCTTAGTGCGGGAGCAGCTCTACGAGCAGTACTTC. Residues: CASRLVREQLYEQYF.

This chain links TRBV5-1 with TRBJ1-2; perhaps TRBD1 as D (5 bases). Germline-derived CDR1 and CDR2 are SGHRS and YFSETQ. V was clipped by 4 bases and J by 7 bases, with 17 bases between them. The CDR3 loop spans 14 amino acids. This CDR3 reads CASSAPTGGSGYTF. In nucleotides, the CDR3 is TGCGCCAGCAGCGCACCGACTGGGGGATCTGGCTACACCTTC.